These T cell receptor beta chains were read from a single sample in a study of shared clonotypes between healthy human individuals. This table comes from immunoSEQ multiplex PCR, and its TCRdb copy is limited to in-frame clones, with some not included. The table has nearly 1,000,000 clones, around 80% seen once. The sequenced sample consisted of memory CD4+ T cells sorted from blood. These receptors came from a man between 18 and 35 years old in good health. CDR3s include the opening cysteine and the closing phenylalanine or tryptophan. Fields, in order: clone size, D gene, J gene, V gene, CDR3 DNA, CDR3 protein. D genes are given only for firm matches. Rows may omit the clone size; those that give it use once, few, many or a size class.

clone_size: once
d_call: -
j_call: TRBJ1-2
v_call: TRBV6-4
cdr3_nt: TGTGCCAGCAGTGACGAGGACTACACCTTC
cdr3_aa: CASSDEDYTF

clone_size: -
d_call: TRBD1
j_call: TRBJ2-1
v_call: TRBV12-5
cdr3_nt: TGTGCTAGTGGTGACAGTCCGGGACAGGTGGCCAATGAGCAGTTCTTC
cdr3_aa: CASGDSPGQVANEQFF

clone_size: -
d_call: TRBD1
j_call: TRBJ2-1
v_call: TRBV13
cdr3_nt: TGTGCCAGCAGCTTAGGAGGACAGGGAGCGGCCTCCTACAATGAGCAGTTCTTC
cdr3_aa: CASSLGGQGAASYNEQFF

clone_size: -
d_call: TRBD1
j_call: TRBJ1-5
v_call: TRBV19
cdr3_nt: TGTGCCAGTAGTATGGGGGCGGCAGGGACAGGTCAGCCCCAGCATTTT
cdr3_aa: CASSMGAAGTGQPQHF

clone_size: few
d_call: -
j_call: TRBJ1-1
v_call: TRBV7-2
cdr3_nt: TGTGCCAGCAGCTTAGTTCCAGCGAACACTGAAGCTTTCTTT
cdr3_aa: CASSLVPANTEAFF

clone_size: -
d_call: -
j_call: TRBJ2-1
v_call: TRBV5-4
cdr3_nt: TGTGCCAGCAGCGGGGGTAGCGGAGACAATGAGCAGTTCTTC
cdr3_aa: CASSGGSGDNEQFF

clone_size: few
d_call: -
j_call: TRBJ1-4
v_call: TRBV25-1
cdr3_nt: TGTGCCAGCAGCGCAACAGGAGAAAAACTGTTTTTT
cdr3_aa: CASSATGEKLFF

clone_size: few
d_call: -
j_call: TRBJ1-2
v_call: TRBV7-2
cdr3_nt: TGTGCCAGCGGAGGGTTGAACTATGGCTACACCTTC
cdr3_aa: CASGGLNYGYTF

clone_size: -
d_call: -
j_call: TRBJ2-7
v_call: TRBV4-2
cdr3_nt: TGTGCCAGCAGCCAAACAGACAGGAGCGAGCAGTACTTC
cdr3_aa: CASSQTDRSEQYF

clone_size: -
d_call: -
j_call: TRBJ1-2
v_call: TRBV18
cdr3_nt: TGTGCCAGCTCGCTTGTTGAGGGACCGTTCACCTTC
cdr3_aa: CASSLVEGPFTF

clone_size: -
d_call: -
j_call: TRBJ1-2
v_call: TRBV9
cdr3_nt: TGTGCCAGCAGCCCTAAGACGACATTCTTGGGTGGCTACACCTTC
cdr3_aa: CASSPKTTFLGGYTF

clone_size: -
d_call: TRBD2
j_call: TRBJ2-3
v_call: TRBV7-9
cdr3_nt: TGTGCCAGCAGCTTTGCTAGCGGAAGCACAGATACGCAGTATTTT
cdr3_aa: CASSFASGSTDTQYF

clone_size: -
d_call: -
j_call: TRBJ1-1
v_call: TRBV11-3
cdr3_nt: TGTGCCAGCAGCTTAGAGGAGGGGCCGGACACTGAAGCTTTCTTT
cdr3_aa: CASSLEEGPDTEAFF

clone_size: many
d_call: TRBD1
j_call: TRBJ1-2
v_call: TRBV11-2
cdr3_nt: TGTGCCAGCAGCTCTCTTAAGTCGCAGGGGGCTGGCTACACCTTC
cdr3_aa: CASSSLKSQGAGYTF

clone_size: -
d_call: TRBD1
j_call: TRBJ2-5
v_call: TRBV2
cdr3_nt: TGTGCCAGCAGCTCGGGGACAGGGGGCAAAGAGACCCAGTACTTC
cdr3_aa: CASSSGTGGKETQYF

clone_size: -
d_call: -
j_call: TRBJ2-7
v_call: TRBV5-6
cdr3_nt: TGTGCCAGCAGCGGTTTGGGGACGGTTGAATTGCAGTACTTC
cdr3_aa: CASSGLGTVELQYF

clone_size: -
d_call: TRBD2
j_call: TRBJ2-1
v_call: TRBV10-3
cdr3_nt: TGTGCCATCAGTCCTAGCGGGAGTCTGTTATACAATGAGCAGTTCTTC
cdr3_aa: CAISPSGSLLYNEQFF

clone_size: -
d_call: TRBD1
j_call: TRBJ1-3
v_call: TRBV2
cdr3_nt: TGTGCCAGCACTCGTACGCCGGACAGGGGAGCTGGAAACACCATATATTTT
cdr3_aa: CASTRTPDRGAGNTIYF

clone_size: few
d_call: -
j_call: TRBJ2-7
v_call: TRBV5-5
cdr3_nt: TGTGCCAGCAGCTTGGGGGACAAGGTATCCTACGAGCAGTACTTC
cdr3_aa: CASSLGDKVSYEQYF

clone_size: -
d_call: -
j_call: TRBJ1-2
v_call: TRBV18
cdr3_nt: TGTGCCAGCTCACACGACGAGAACTATGGCTACACCTTC
cdr3_aa: CASSHDENYGYTF

clone_size: -
d_call: TRBD1
j_call: TRBJ2-7
v_call: TRBV7-9
cdr3_nt: TGTGCCAGCAACTTACAGGGGGCCCACGAGCAGTACTTC
cdr3_aa: CASNLQGAHEQYF

clone_size: -
d_call: TRBD2
j_call: TRBJ2-3
v_call: TRBV28
cdr3_nt: TGTGCCAGCAGTAGAGCGGGGGGCCTCTCCGATACGCAGTATTTT
cdr3_aa: CASSRAGGLSDTQYF

clone_size: -
d_call: -
j_call: TRBJ2-7
v_call: TRBV21-1
cdr3_nt: TGTGCCAGCAGCATCGCAGGGAACTACGAGCAGTACTTC
cdr3_aa: CASSIAGNYEQYF

clone_size: once
d_call: -
j_call: TRBJ2-3
v_call: TRBV5-4
cdr3_nt: TGTGCCAGCAGCGACTTGGGGAGCACAGATACGCAGTATTTT
cdr3_aa: CASSDLGSTDTQYF

clone_size: -
d_call: -
j_call: TRBJ2-1
v_call: TRBV18
cdr3_nt: TGTGCCAGCTCACCTACGAGTGAGGGACTTCTCGGGCAGTTCTTC
cdr3_aa: CASSPTSEGLLGQFF

clone_size: -
d_call: TRBD1
j_call: TRBJ1-5
v_call: TRBV19
cdr3_nt: TGTGCCAGTAGTATAGGCGGACAGGGTGGACAGCCCCAGCATTTT
cdr3_aa: CASSIGGQGGQPQHF

clone_size: -
d_call: -
j_call: TRBJ1-2
v_call: TRBV10-3
cdr3_nt: TGTGCCATCAGTGTGTCAGATAACTATGGCTACACCTTC
cdr3_aa: CAISVSDNYGYTF

clone_size: -
d_call: TRBD1
j_call: TRBJ2-7
v_call: TRBV29-1
cdr3_nt: TGCAGCGTAGCAGGACAGGCCGCCTCCTACGAGCAGTACTTC
cdr3_aa: CSVAGQAASYEQYF

clone_size: few
d_call: -
j_call: TRBJ1-1
v_call: TRBV27
cdr3_nt: TGTGCCAGCAGTACCATACAAGTCATGAACACTGAAGCTTTCTTT
cdr3_aa: CASSTIQVMNTEAFF

clone_size: -
d_call: TRBD1
j_call: TRBJ2-2
v_call: TRBV11-3
cdr3_nt: TGTGCCAGCAGCCAGGGGACAGGACCCACCGGGGAGCTGTTTTTT
cdr3_aa: CASSQGTGPTGELFF

clone_size: once
d_call: -
j_call: TRBJ2-3
v_call: TRBV5-4
cdr3_nt: TGTGCCAGCAGCACCGGGTCCCGCACAGATACGCAGTATTTT
cdr3_aa: CASSTGSRTDTQYF

clone_size: once
d_call: -
j_call: TRBJ1-4
v_call: TRBV10-2
cdr3_nt: TGCGCCAGCAGAGACGTTGCGCAGCCTAATGAAAAACTGTTTTTT
cdr3_aa: CASRDVAQPNEKLFF

clone_size: -
d_call: -
j_call: TRBJ2-5
v_call: TRBV11-2
cdr3_nt: TGTGCCAGCAGCCCGGGTAGAGCAGCCGAGACCCAGTACTTC
cdr3_aa: CASSPGRAAETQYF

clone_size: -
d_call: -
j_call: TRBJ1-2
v_call: TRBV19
cdr3_nt: TGTGCCAGTAGTACGACGGCGTTAGCTAACTATGGCTACACCTTC
cdr3_aa: CASSTTALANYGYTF

clone_size: -
d_call: -
j_call: TRBJ2-5
v_call: TRBV4-1
cdr3_nt: TGCGCCAGCAGCCAAGATTACGGGGGTGTCCAGTACTTC
cdr3_aa: CASSQDYGGVQYF

clone_size: -
d_call: -
j_call: TRBJ1-1
v_call: TRBV12-2
cdr3_nt: TGTGTATGGTCTGAAGCTTTCTTT
cdr3_aa: CVWSEAFF

clone_size: -
d_call: TRBD1
j_call: TRBJ1-2
v_call: TRBV5-5
cdr3_nt: TGTGCCAGCAGCCAACTGACAGGGAGCTATGGCTACACCTTC
cdr3_aa: CASSQLTGSYGYTF

clone_size: -
d_call: -
j_call: TRBJ1-4
v_call: TRBV5-1
cdr3_nt: TGCGCCAGCAGCTTGAGCGCAACGGGGAATGAAAAACTGTTTTTT
cdr3_aa: CASSLSATGNEKLFF

clone_size: -
d_call: -
j_call: TRBJ1-5
v_call: TRBV21-1
cdr3_nt: TGTGCCAGCAGCGCCCGACAGGGGTTCGAACAGCCCCAGCATTTT
cdr3_aa: CASSARQGFEQPQHF

clone_size: -
d_call: TRBD2
j_call: TRBJ2-7
v_call: TRBV5-4
cdr3_nt: TGTGCCAGCAGCTCAGCGGGAGGGTCCCACGAGCAGTACTTC
cdr3_aa: CASSSAGGSHEQYF

clone_size: -
d_call: -
j_call: TRBJ1-2
v_call: TRBV7-2
cdr3_nt: TGTGCCAGCAGCTTAGGAGGATCCTGGGCTAACTATGGCTACACCTTC
cdr3_aa: CASSLGGSWANYGYTF

clone_size: -
d_call: TRBD1
j_call: TRBJ2-2
v_call: TRBV7-2
cdr3_nt: TGTGCCAGCAGCTTAGCGGGCAGGGGGCGCACCGGGGAGCTGTTTTTT
cdr3_aa: CASSLAGRGRTGELFF

clone_size: -
d_call: TRBD1
j_call: TRBJ1-2
v_call: TRBV10-3
cdr3_nt: TGTGCCATCAGTGTTGACAGGGCGAGCGGCTACACCTTC
cdr3_aa: CAISVDRASGYTF

clone_size: -
d_call: -
j_call: TRBJ1-1
v_call: TRBV6-6
cdr3_nt: TGTGCCAGCAGTTCAGGGTGGGTAACTGAAGCTTTCTTT
cdr3_aa: CASSSGWVTEAFF

clone_size: -
d_call: TRBD1
j_call: TRBJ1-6
v_call: TRBV6-1
cdr3_nt: TGTGCCAGCAGTGGGGGACAGTATAATTCACCCCTCCACTTT
cdr3_aa: CASSGGQYNSPLHF

clone_size: -
d_call: -
j_call: TRBJ1-2
v_call: TRBV27
cdr3_nt: TGTGCCAGCAGAGCGTCGGGGCCTTCCTATGGCTACACCTTC
cdr3_aa: CASRASGPSYGYTF

clone_size: -
d_call: -
j_call: TRBJ2-3
v_call: TRBV14
cdr3_nt: TGTGCCAGCAGCCAAGAGACAGATACGCAGTATTTT
cdr3_aa: CASSQETDTQYF

clone_size: few
d_call: -
j_call: TRBJ1-1
v_call: TRBV5-1
cdr3_nt: TGCGCCAGCAGCCCCAATGCAGGGGCGGGCACTGAAGCTTTCTTT
cdr3_aa: CASSPNAGAGTEAFF

clone_size: -
d_call: -
j_call: TRBJ1-6
v_call: TRBV27
cdr3_nt: TGTGCCAGCAGTTTATCACCCCCTCGGGCAGGGAGTAATTCACCCCTCCACTTT
cdr3_aa: CASSLSPPRAGSNSPLHF

clone_size: few
d_call: -
j_call: TRBJ2-5
v_call: TRBV7-2
cdr3_nt: TGTGCCAGCAGCGCACAGGGAGGGCAAGAGACCCAGTACTTC
cdr3_aa: CASSAQGGQETQYF

clone_size: -
d_call: TRBD1
j_call: TRBJ2-1
v_call: TRBV7-6
cdr3_nt: TGTGCCAGCAGCCCTGGGACAGGGGTAGTAAATGAGCAGTTCTTC
cdr3_aa: CASSPGTGVVNEQFF

clone_size: -
d_call: -
j_call: TRBJ1-4
v_call: TRBV5-1
cdr3_nt: TGCGCCAGCAGCATGACGGCTAATGAAAAACTGTTTTTT
cdr3_aa: CASSMTANEKLFF

clone_size: -
d_call: TRBD2
j_call: TRBJ2-3
v_call: TRBV5-1
cdr3_nt: TGCGCCAGCAGAAGGGAACCCGGGACTAGCGGGAGCCTCACAGATACGCAGTATTTT
cdr3_aa: CASRREPGTSGSLTDTQYF

clone_size: -
d_call: -
j_call: TRBJ2-5
v_call: TRBV5-1
cdr3_nt: TGCGCCAGCAGCTTAGCGGATCCCTCAAAAGAGACCCAGTACTTC
cdr3_aa: CASSLADPSKETQYF

clone_size: -
d_call: -
j_call: TRBJ1-2
v_call: TRBV29-1
cdr3_nt: TGCAGCGTTGATAGCAGAGGGGGAGGCTACACCTTC
cdr3_aa: CSVDSRGGGYTF